This TCR beta chain was documented in a study of blood T cells in healthy people across ages. Study results and limitations: Naive T cell percentage showed a strong correlation with the diversity of TCR beta. Fewer expanded clones and more diversity marked long-lived versus aged donors.

The donors, aged about 6 to 100, were healthy Caucasians from Russia. The total RNA that was extracted per sample amounted to at least 5.5 micrograms. With a J-beta primer mix and a sample-barcoded 5' primer, a second PCR ran roughly 6 to 11 cycles. Using its own MiXCR run on the 5' RACE reads, TCRdb lists one record per CDR3 protein. The sample yields about 1.5 million distinct CDR3 sequences, approximately 43% seen once. J gave up 0 bases and V 5 bases, and 6 bases lay outside the gene matches. There are 17 residues in the CDR3. This clonotype showed up many times. Its antigen is unknown. The sequencing sample was made of blood. The V call is TRBV12-3 or TRBV12-4, the J call TRBJ2-3; the match to TRBD2 covers 12 bases. The source is a woman between 18 and 29 years old in good health. The CDR3 loop is CASSNRLAGASTDTQYF. CDR3 sequence (DNA): TGTGCCAGCAGTAACAGACTAGCGGGGGCCAGCACAGATACGCAGTATTTT.